One sample yielded the 30 T cell receptor beta chains listed below, sequenced in a study of cytomegalovirus exposure and HLA in healthy donors. Primers: 60 Vbeta forward and 13 Jbeta reverse. Repertoires were generated with immunoSEQ multiplex PCR, while TCRdb's copy carries only in-frame clones and drops some. Of about 76,000 clones in the sample, 78% were seen once. Sequencing was done on a sample of PBMCs. The origin of the receptors is a woman aged 40 to 55 in good health and CMV-seropositive.

Regarding this clone: The junction departs from the called germline gene at one end, perhaps through a read error. The same CDR3 is also encoded by other DNA sequences in this sample. The chain is built from TRBV28 and TRBJ1-1; 7 bases map to TRBD1. Per the germline V gene, CDR1 is MDHEN and CDR2 is SYDVKM. This CDR3 is 15 amino acids long. CDR3 amino acids: CASSSANRGNTEAFF. The CDR3 DNA is TGCGCCAGCAGTTCTGCTAACAGGGGGAACACTGAAGCTTTCTTT.

The genes are TRBV5-4 and TRBJ2-3; the match to TRBD2 covers 13 bases. Per the germline V gene, CDR1 is SGHNT and CDR2 is YYREEE (reference sequence). After removal of 4 bases from V and 7 bases from J, the junction contained 6 bases not matched to a gene. CDR3 size: 15 residues. The CDR3 DNA reads TGTGCCAGCAGCCCAACTAGCGGGGGGGCCAATACGCAGTATTTT. Protein: CASSPTSGGANTQYF. Filled out from reference TRBV5-4 and TRBJ2-3, the complete variable domain reads ETGVTQSPTHLIKTRGQQVTLRCSSQSGHNTVSWYQQALGQGPQFIFQYYREEENGRGNFPPRFSGLQFPNYSSELNVNALELDDSALYLCASSPTSGGANTQYFGPGTRLTVL.

The rearrangement links TRBV10-3 to TRBJ2-2, with D unclear. V lost 1 base and J 7 bases, leaving 13 bases between the germline ends. CDR1 and CDR2 from the germline V gene are ENHRY and SYGVKD. The CDR3 runs to 15 residues. The CDR3 coding sequence is TGTGCCATCAGTGAGTTGGAGCCCGGTAACGGGGAGCTGTTTTTT. Its translation is CAISELEPGNGELFF.

The rearrangement joins TRBV4-1 to TRBJ2-3; 10 positions agree with TRBD1. The trim removed 6 bases at V and 6 bases at J, leaving 6 bases unmatched. The CDR3 has 14 residues. The germline V gene encodes CDR1 MGHRA and CDR2 YSYEKL. CDR3 protein: CASRSTGGRDTQYF. As DNA, the CDR3 is TGCGCCAGCAGATCGACAGGGGGCAGGGATACGCAGTATTTT.

This clone was counted a few times. The genes are TRBV11-1 and TRBJ1-2; D gene ambiguous. This CDR3 has 14 amino acids. The germline CDR1 and CDR2 sequences are SGHAT and FQDESV (reference sequence). V lost 5 bases, J lost 2 bases, and 12 bases lay in between. CDR3 in amino acids: CASSPRRPNYGYTF. CDR3 nucleotides: TGTGCCAGCAGCCCCCGCAGGCCCAACTATGGCTACACCTTC.

The chain recombines TRBV12-5 with TRBJ2-1, with D possibly being TRBD2 (5 bases). The CDR3 has 14 residues. Germline CDR1 LGHNT, CDR2 FRNRAP. V shed 6 bases and J shed 1 base, with 10 bases lying between them. CDR3 residues: CASGPDLSYNEQFF. CDR3 nucleotides: TGTGCTAGTGGACCGGACTTGTCCTACAATGAGCAGTTCTTC. The entire variable domain, with the rest obtained from reference TRBV12-5 and TRBJ2-1, is as follows: DARVTQTPRHKVTEMGQEVTMRCQPILGHNTVFWYRQTMMQGLELLAYFRNRAPLDDSGMPKDRFSAEMPDATLATLKIQPSEPRDSAVYFCASGPDLSYNEQFFGPGTRLTVL.

The J gene is TRBJ1-4, the V gene TRBV5-1, with D possibly TRBD1 on 5 matching bases. Germline assignment: CDR1 SGHRS and CDR2 YFSETQ. This CDR3 is built from 15 residues. The ends were cut back, 4 bases at V and 3 bases at J, with 13 bases in the middle. The CDR3 DNA sequence: TGCGCCAGCAGCGGGGCGGTTCAGCCTAATGAAAAACTGTTTTTT. The encoded protein is CASSGAVQPNEKLFF.

The chain is built from TRBV7-9 and TRBJ2-2; 12 positions match TRBD1. The CDR3 length is 16 residues. Looked up from germline, CDR1 is SEHNR and CDR2 is FQNEAQ (reference sequence). V lost 7 bases to trimming and J lost 4 bases; unmatched junction nucleotides: 7. The CDR3 loop reads CASTGTGGYPTGELFF. CDR3 sequence (DNA): TGTGCCAGCACCGGGACAGGGGGCTACCCCACCGGGGAGCTGTTTTTT.

The table lists this clone with a count of one. The chain is built from TRBV10-3 and TRBJ1-1, with D maybe TRBD1 (6 bases). The CDR3 is 14 amino acids. Trimming removed 7 bases at V and 2 bases at J, with 14 bases between. Germline values: CDR1 ENHRY, CDR2 SYGVKD. The CDR3 loop reads CAITDTGYNTEAFF. As DNA, the CDR3 is TGTGCCATCACCGATACAGGGTACAACACTGAAGCTTTCTTT.

This clone was counted a few times. The CDR3 sequence: CATSREYGYTF. CDR3 bases: TGTGCCACCAGCAGGGAGTATGGCTACACCTTC. The rearrangement links TRBV15 to TRBJ1-2; the D is unclear. CDR3 length: 11 residues. V lost 3 bases and J 5 bases, leaving 4 bases between the germline ends. Germline V gene data show CDR1 as LNHNV and CDR2 as YYDKDF (reference sequence).

In this sample, this clone turned up once. V usage is TRBV30 and J usage is TRBJ1-1; D is possibly TRBD1 (6 bases). The ends were cut back, 2 bases at V and 1 base at J, with 8 bases in the middle. CDR1 and CDR2 (germline): GTSNPN, SVGIG (reference sequence). The CDR3 totals 13 residues. This chain's CDR3 is CAWSYRENTEAFF. The CDR3 nucleotides are TGTGCCTGGAGTTACAGGGAGAACACTGAAGCTTTCTTT.

V is TRBV5-1 and J is TRBJ2-3; perhaps TRBD2 as D (5 bases). Trimming removed 5 bases from V and 2 bases from J, with 9 bases in between. The CDR3 length is 13 residues. The V gene's germline CDR1 is SGHRS and CDR2 YFSETQ. The chain's CDR3 is CASRPAATDTQYF. The CDR3 DNA follows: TGCGCCAGCAGGCCAGCGGCCACAGATACGCAGTATTTT. Supplemented by reference TRBV5-1 and TRBJ2-3, the full variable domain reads KAGVTQTPRYLIKTRGQQVTLSCSPISGHRSVSWYQQTPGQGLQFLFEYFSETQRNKGNFPGRFSGRQFSNSRSEMNVSTLELGDSALYLCASRPAATDTQYFGPGTRLTVL.

The CDR3 protein is CASSLLARSNYGYTF. Written as DNA, the CDR3 is TGTGCCAGCAGCTTATTAGCACGATCTAACTATGGCTACACCTTC. The chain is built from TRBV7-9 and TRBJ1-2; D is ambiguous. The CDR3 has 15 residues. V was shortened by 2 bases and J by 0 bases, with 10 bases between the two germline ends. Germline CDR1 reads SEHNR; CDR2 reads FQNEAQ (reference sequence).

This clone was observed once. The chain combines TRBV19 with TRBJ2-5; D is unclear. The J call may be faulty, since TRBJ2-7 better matches the DNA end. Germline V gives CDR1 LNHDA, CDR2 SQIVND (reference sequence). This CDR3 comprises 14 residues. The CDR3 DNA sequence: TGTGCCAGTACCCCCGGTCAGGCCTCCTACGAGCAGTACTTC. It specifies CASTPGQASYEQYF.

The rearrangement uses TRBV28 and TRBJ2-2; 10 nucleotides line up with TRBD1. The V and J ends lost 3 bases and 5 bases, in that order; junction bases with no gene match: 9. This CDR3 has 17 amino acids. Germline V gene sequence: CDR1 MDHEN, CDR2 SYDVKM. The CDR3 DNA is TGTGCCAGCAGTTTTCCCACCGGGACAGGGGCGACCGGGGAGCTGTTTTTT. It specifies CASSFPTGTGATGELFF.

V usage is TRBV5-1 and J usage is TRBJ2-1; tentative D call: TRBD1 (6 bases). The CDR3 consists of 15 residues. Germline lookup yields CDR1 SGHRS and CDR2 YFSETQ. The germline V and J ends were trimmed by 5 bases and 7 bases, with 19 bases remaining between them. The DNA for the CDR3 is TGCGCCAGCAGATACGCAACAGGGTCTCGAAATGAGCAGTTCTTC. Translating it yields CASRYATGSRNEQFF. Combining the CDR3 with reference TRBV5-1 and TRBJ2-1 gives the whole variable domain KAGVTQTPRYLIKTRGQQVTLSCSPISGHRSVSWYQQTPGQGLQFLFEYFSETQRNKGNFPGRFSGRQFSNSRSEMNVSTLELGDSALYLCASRYATGSRNEQFFGPGTRLTVL.

This chain uses TRBV5-1 with TRBJ1-4; D is undetermined. The V end was cut by 5 bases, the J end by 5 bases, with 10 bases between. The CDR3 totals 13 residues. Germline assignment: CDR1 SGHRS and CDR2 YFSETQ. CDR3 amino acids: CASRGGENEKLFF. The DNA for the CDR3 is TGCGCCAGCAGAGGTGGAGAAAATGAAAAACTGTTTTTT.

The chain combines TRBV2 with TRBJ1-4, with no clear D. Germline-derived CDR1 and CDR2 are SNHLY and FYNNEI. The V end lost 7 bases, the J end lost 6 bases, and 12 bases lay between the germline ends. The CDR3 runs to 13 residues. The CDR3 nucleotides are TGTGCCAGCAATGGCAGAGGCGATGAAAAACTGTTTTTT. This translates into CASNGRGDEKLFF.

This clone was counted once. The chain combines TRBV6-6 with TRBJ1-5; D is unresolved. V lost 0 bases and J 1 base, leaving 7 bases between the germline ends. CDR1 MNHNY and CDR2 SVGAGI come from the germline V gene (reference sequence). The CDR3 totals 15 residues. The CDR3 protein is CASSYSRTSNQPQHF. As DNA, the CDR3 is TGTGCCAGCAGTTACTCGAGAACCAGCAATCAGCCCCAGCATTTT.

In this sample, this clone turned up once. The rearrangement joins TRBV2 to TRBJ2-1; D perhaps matches TRBD1 (6 bases). The V end was cut by 6 bases, the J end by 3 bases, with 21 bases between. In germline, CDR1 is SNHLY, CDR2 FYNNEI. The CDR3 has 17 residues. The CDR3 DNA reads TGTGCCAGCAGCAGGGGAGAACACCGTTCACGCTACAATGAGCAGTTCTTC. It is translated as CASSRGEHRSRYNEQFF. The full variable domain, completed using reference TRBV2 and TRBJ2-1, is EPEVTQTPSHQVTQMGQEVILRCVPISNHLYFYWYRQILGQKVEFLVSFYNNEISEKSEIFDDQFSVERPDGSNFTLKIRSTKLEDSAMYFCASSRGEHRSRYNEQFFGPGTRLTVL.

CDR3 coding DNA: TGTGCCAGCAGTGAAGGGACAGGGCTAAGGGAAAAACTGTTTTTT. It yields the protein CASSEGTGLREKLFF. The chain employs TRBV6-1 and TRBJ1-4, with 8 bases identical to TRBD1. Germline V gene data show CDR1 as MNHNS and CDR2 as SASEGT. CDR3 length: 15 amino acids. The V gene end was trimmed by 1 base and the J gene end by 8 bases; junction bases not matched to a gene: 6.

The J gene is TRBJ2-1, the V gene TRBV19, with TRBD2 matching over 9 bases. Germline values: CDR1 LNHDA, CDR2 SQIVND (reference sequence). V lost 4 bases to trimming and J lost 0 bases; unmatched junction nucleotides: 1. The CDR3 is made up of 15 amino acids. CDR3 DNA: TGTGCCAGTAGTACAGCGGGGGGCTCCTACAATGAGCAGTTCTTC. It translates to CASSTAGGSYNEQFF.

The chain employs TRBV7-9 and TRBJ2-2; 9 bases align to TRBD2. Trimming cost V 1 base and J 2 bases; bases outside gene matches: 5. The CDR3 totals 17 residues. CDR1 is SEHNR and CDR2 is FQNEAQ in the germline V gene (reference sequence). The CDR3 DNA sequence: TGTGCCAGCAGCTTAGGTCGTCTAGCGGGAAACACCGGGGAGCTGTTTTTT. The encoded protein is CASSLGRLAGNTGELFF.

This chain connects TRBV7-7 to TRBJ2-1, with TRBD2 identical over 15 bases. Germline V lookup: CDR1 SSHAT, CDR2 FNYEAQ (reference sequence). The CDR3 runs 16 residues. Trimming at V came to 5 bases and at J to 7 bases, leaving 6 bases not matched to a gene. The DNA for the CDR3 is TGTGCCAGCAGCAACGGACTAGCGGGGGGGCGGAATGAGCAGTTCTTC. Its translation: CASSNGLAGGRNEQFF.

The chain couples TRBV7-2 to TRBJ1-4; D is possibly TRBD1 (6 bases). From germline, CDR1 is SGHTA and CDR2 FQGNSA. The CDR3 contains 14 residues. V was shortened by 5 bases and J by 7 bases, with 14 bases between the two germline ends. CDR3 residues: CASSLTGGSEKLFF. DNA for the CDR3: TGTGCCAGCAGCCTGACTGGGGGCAGTGAAAAACTGTTTTTT.

This clone was seen a handful of times. This specimen includes other DNA sequences encoding the same CDR3. The rearrangement uses TRBV6-1 and TRBJ2-7; D is possibly TRBD1 (5 bases). The V end was cut by 2 bases, the J end by 1 base, with 6 bases between. The germline gives CDR1 MNHNS, CDR2 SASEGT. This CDR3 contains 13 residues. CDR3 coding DNA: TGTGCCAGCAGTGAACAGGGTTCCTACGAGCAGTACTTC. It specifies CASSEQGSYEQYF.

This chain uses TRBV20-1 with TRBJ2-1, with no clear D. CDR3 size: 11 residues. V was shortened by 6 bases and J by 3 bases, with 6 bases between the two germline ends. In germline, CDR1 is DFQATT, CDR2 SNEGSKA (reference sequence). The chain's CDR3 is CSALSYNEQFF. Written as DNA, the CDR3 is TGCAGTGCCCTAAGCTACAATGAGCAGTTCTTC.

The chain employs TRBV5-8 and TRBJ1-6; 8 positions match TRBD1. The CDR3 length is 14 residues. Germline loops: CDR1 SGHTS, CDR2 YDEGEE. The ends lost 10 bases at V and 6 bases at J; junction bases unmatched: 9. The CDR3 DNA is TGTGCCTCCGTTGGAGACAGGGGTAATTCACCCCTCCACTTT. Its translation: CASVGDRGNSPLHF.

The rearrangement uses TRBV7-2 and TRBJ2-7; D not certain. CDR3 length: 12 residues. Per the germline V gene, CDR1 is SGHTA and CDR2 is FQGNSA. V dropped 2 bases and J dropped 3 bases, with 5 bases sitting between them. CDR3 in amino acids: CASSLNGYEQYF. The DNA for the CDR3 is TGTGCCAGCAGCTTAAACGGCTACGAGCAGTACTTC.

The CDR3 protein is CASSPQGGAIVSQYF. The CDR3 DNA sequence: TGCGCCAGCAGCCCGCAGGGGGGAGCCATAGTGTCGCAGTACTTC. The genes are TRBV5-1 and TRBJ2-5; perhaps TRBD1 as D (7 bases). The V end was cut by 4 bases, the J end by 11 bases, with 24 bases between. Germline V CDR1 and CDR2: SGHRS, YFSETQ. The CDR3 extends over 15 amino acids.